This record covers a single T cell receptor (beta chain). Germline V gene data show CDR1 as SGHAT and CDR2 as FQNNGV. The V gene end was trimmed by 5 bases and the J gene end by 4 bases; junction bases not matched to a gene: 3. The CDR3 is 14 residues long. These data belong to a study of OX40 agonist ivuxolimab in advanced cancers. Only in-frame clones appear in the TCRdb table, and some are missing; sequencing was by immunoSEQ multiplex PCR. The repertoire consists of over 8,000 clones, with 70% to 85% occurring once and the leading ten covering about 30%. The chain has TRBV11-2 and TRBJ2-7; 12 bases match TRBD2. This clonotype originated in an adult with an advanced solid tumor such as melanoma, head and neck, liver or kidney cancer. Source: CD4+ or CD8+ T cells sorted from blood, taken in a trial of the OX40 agonist ivuxolimab. CDR3 protein: CASSTGLAGYEQYF. For the CDR3, the DNA is TGTGCCAGCAGCACCGGACTAGCGGGATACGAGCAGTACTTC.